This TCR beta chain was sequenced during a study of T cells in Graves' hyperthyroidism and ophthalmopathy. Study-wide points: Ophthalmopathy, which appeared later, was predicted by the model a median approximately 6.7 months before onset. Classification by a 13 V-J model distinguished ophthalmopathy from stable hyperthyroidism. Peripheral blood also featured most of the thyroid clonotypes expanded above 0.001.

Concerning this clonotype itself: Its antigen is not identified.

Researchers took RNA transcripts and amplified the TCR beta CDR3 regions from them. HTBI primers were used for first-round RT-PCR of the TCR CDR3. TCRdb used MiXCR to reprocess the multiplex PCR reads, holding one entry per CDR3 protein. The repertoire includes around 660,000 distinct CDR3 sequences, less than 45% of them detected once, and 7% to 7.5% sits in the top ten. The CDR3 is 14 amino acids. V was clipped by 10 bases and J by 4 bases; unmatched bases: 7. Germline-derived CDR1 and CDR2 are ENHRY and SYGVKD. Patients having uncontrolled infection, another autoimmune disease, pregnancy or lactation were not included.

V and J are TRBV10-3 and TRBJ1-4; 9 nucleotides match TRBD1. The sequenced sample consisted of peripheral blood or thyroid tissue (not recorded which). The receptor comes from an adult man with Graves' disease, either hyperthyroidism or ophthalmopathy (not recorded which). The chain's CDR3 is CATRGQGLNEKLFF. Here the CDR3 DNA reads TGTGCCACCAGGGGACAGGGACTTAATGAAAAACTGTTTTTT.